Presented here are 17 T cell receptor beta chains from one specimen sequenced in a study of blood T cell repertoires in COVID-19. Sequencing was performed with immunoSEQ multiplex PCR; in TCRdb, only in-frame clones are kept and a portion is missing. The sample has fewer than 350,000 clones; around 90% are singletons. The sample consisted of PBMCs or T cells enriched from blood (not recorded which). Receptor source: a woman younger than 30 with acute COVID-19.

V and J are TRBV7-9 and TRBJ1-2; 7 bases line up with TRBD1. V gave up 5 bases and J gave up 2 bases; unmatched junction bases: 5. This CDR3 region has 14 residues. The V gene's germline CDR1 is SEHNR and CDR2 FQNEAQ (reference sequence). The CDR3 sequence is CASSRETGNYGYTF. The CDR3 bases are TGTGCCAGCAGCAGGGAGACAGGGAACTATGGCTACACCTTC. Looking up the rest from reference TRBV7-9 and TRBJ1-2 gives the full variable domain: DTGVSQNPRHKITKRGQNVTFRCDPISEHNRLYWYRQTLGQGPEFLTYFQNEAQLEKSRLLSDRFSAERPKGSFSTLEIQRTEQGDSAMYLCASSRETGNYGYTFGSGTRLTVV.

The chain combines TRBV9 with TRBJ2-5; 11 nucleotides align to TRBD2. J lost 0 bases, V lost 0 bases, and 7 bases had no gene match. Germline CDR1 SGDLS, CDR2 YYNGEE. The CDR3 sequence is 18 residues long. CDR3 region: CASSVGVLSGRDQETQYF. CDR3 in DNA: TGTGCCAGCAGCGTAGGGGTACTTAGCGGGAGGGACCAAGAGACCCAGTACTTC. Complete variable domain (other parts from reference TRBV9 and TRBJ2-5): DSGVTQTPKHLITATGQRVTLRCSPRSGDLSVYWYQQSLDQGLQFLIQYYNGEERAKGNILERFSAQQFPDLHSELNLSSLELGDSALYFCASSVGVLSGRDQETQYFGPGTRLLVL.

The chain recombines TRBV12-3 or TRBV12-4 with TRBJ2-4; 7 positions match TRBD1. Unmatched junction bases numbered 11, after V lost 5 bases and J lost 13 bases. The CDR3 runs to 13 residues. CDR3 DNA: TGTGCCAGCAGTACCCCAGCCGGGACAGACCAGTACTTC. Translation: CASSTPAGTDQYF.

CDR3 residues: CASSLVATGETQYF. The DNA for the CDR3 is TGTGCCAGCAGCTTGGTAGCCACTGGGGAGACCCAGTACTTC. The V call is TRBV11-2, the J call TRBJ2-5; D unclear. V lost 3 bases to trimming and J lost 5 bases, with 13 bases between them. CDR1 SGHAT and CDR2 FQNNGV come from the germline V gene. The CDR3 is 14 amino acids. Full variable domain (remainder filled in from reference TRBV11-2 and TRBJ2-5): EAGVAQSPRYKIIEKRQSVAFWCNPISGHATLYWYQQILGQGPKLLIQFQNNGVVDDSQLPKDRFSAERLKGVDSTLKIQPAKLEDSAVYLCASSLVATGETQYFGPGTRLLVL.

V gene TRBV19 combines with J gene TRBJ1-2, with a tentative D call TRBD1 (5 bases). This CDR3 is 15 amino acids long. V was trimmed by 2 bases and J by 0 bases, leaving 10 bases between them. The germline V gene has CDR1 LNHDA and CDR2 SQIVND (reference sequence). This chain's CDR3 is CASSIPGLTNYGYTF. Here the CDR3 DNA reads TGTGCCAGTAGTATACCGGGACTGACTAACTATGGCTACACCTTC.

V is TRBV27 and J is TRBJ2-7; possibly TRBD2 for D (5 bases). This CDR3 region has 15 residues. Germline V gene sequence: CDR1 MNHEY, CDR2 SMNVEV (reference sequence). The V and J ends lost 0 bases and 3 bases respectively, with 12 bases between them. The CDR3 sequence is CASSLSIGDLYEQYF. For the CDR3, the DNA is TGTGCCAGCAGTTTATCGATCGGGGATCTCTACGAGCAGTACTTC.

This clone was detected a few times. The chain has TRBV6-4 and TRBJ2-3; 9 nucleotides line up with TRBD2. The length of the CDR3 is 15 residues. CDR1 and CDR2 (germline): MRHNA, SNTAGT. V shed 5 bases, J shed 0 bases, and the junction held 3 bases outside the gene matches. The CDR3 sequence: CASSSTSGSTDTQYF. CDR3 bases: TGTGCCAGCAGTTCTACTAGCGGGAGCACAGATACGCAGTATTTT.

The chain uses TRBV19 and TRBJ2-7; 7 bases align to TRBD2. Germline CDR1 reads LNHDA; CDR2 reads SQIVND (reference sequence). The V gene end was trimmed by 3 bases and the J gene end by 1 base; junction bases not matched to a gene: 6. This CDR3 has 15 amino acids. The CDR3 DNA reads as TGTGCCAGTAGTATTAGCGGGCGATTTTCCTACGAGCAGTACTTC. This sequence encodes CASSISGRFSYEQYF.

This clone showed up just once. The chain recombines TRBV7-2 with TRBJ2-7; 13 nucleotides line up with TRBD2. The CDR3 covers 17 residues. The V gene's germline CDR1 is SGHTA and CDR2 FQGNSA. J gave up 4 bases and V 11 bases, and 17 bases lay outside the gene matches. The CDR3 loop reads CAQASLLAGGPRYEQYF. The CDR3 bases are TGTGCCCAAGCTTCCCTACTAGCGGGAGGGCCCCGGTACGAGCAGTACTTC.

This clone has only one observation. The chain employs TRBV13 and TRBJ2-7; 8 bases agree with TRBD2. The CDR3 length is 15 residues. Germline trimming cut 4 bases from V and 0 bases from J; bases unmatched to any gene: 5. CDR1 and CDR2 (germline): PRHDT, FYEKMQ (reference sequence). In DNA form, the CDR3 reads TGTGCCAGCAGCTCCAGCGGGAGCGGCTCCTACGAGCAGTACTTC. Translation: CASSSSGSGSYEQYF.

This chain uses TRBV2 with TRBJ2-1, with 10 positions matching TRBD2. The CDR3 runs to 11 residues. V shed 11 bases and J 10 bases; nucleotides not matched to a gene: 5. Germline loops: CDR1 SNHLY, CDR2 FYNNEI. The CDR3 DNA reads as TGTGCCTGCGGACTAGCGGACGAGCAGTTCTTC. Protein product: CACGLADEQFF.

The chain recombines TRBV6-6 with TRBJ1-3; weak D call: TRBD1 (6 bases). Germline V gives CDR1 MNHNY, CDR2 SVGAGI (reference sequence). V dropped 5 bases and J dropped 0 bases, with 17 bases sitting between them. CDR3 length equals 17 residues. The CDR3, as DNA: TGTGCCAGCAGTCCCACGACGACAGGTTCCTCTGGAAACACCATATATTTT. This codes for CASSPTTTGSSGNTIYF.

CDR3: CASTPSGNQETQYF. The CDR3, as DNA: TGTGCCAGCACCCCTAGCGGGAATCAAGAGACCCAGTACTTC. This sequence joins TRBV27 and TRBJ2-5, with 9 bases matching TRBD2. The ends lost 7 bases at V and 2 bases at J; junction bases unmatched: 5. This CDR3 has 14 amino acids. CDR1 and CDR2 (germline): MNHEY, SMNVEV (reference sequence).

This chain connects TRBV11-3 to TRBJ1-1; D not certain. Germline V lookup: CDR1 SGHNT, CDR2 YENEEA. CDR3 size: 11 residues. Trimming removed 6 bases from V and 7 bases from J, with 9 bases in between. CDR3 residues: CASRGSGEAFF. CDR3 nucleotide sequence: TGTGCCAGCAGGGGTAGCGGTGAAGCTTTCTTT.

The V gene is TRBV12-3 or TRBV12-4, the J gene TRBJ2-1; D is unresolved. V gave up 5 bases and J gave up 9 bases, with 8 bases separating them. This CDR3 spans 11 amino acids. CDR3 protein: CASSLGVEQFF. The DNA for the CDR3 is TGTGCCAGCAGTCTCGGAGTTGAGCAGTTCTTC.

This clone was counted a few times. The chain joins TRBV5-5 to TRBJ2-7; the D is unclear. V was trimmed by 0 bases and J by 3 bases, leaving 4 bases between them. CDR3 size: 12 residues. Germline-derived CDR1 and CDR2 are SGHKS and YYEKEE (reference sequence). The chain's CDR3 is CASSLGLYEQYF. CDR3 bases: TGTGCCAGCAGCTTGGGGCTCTACGAGCAGTACTTC.

V and J are TRBV30 and TRBJ1-5, with D perhaps TRBD1 (6 bases). This CDR3 has 13 residues. Germline CDR1 and CDR2: GTSNPN and SVGIG (reference sequence). The V end lost 3 bases, the J end lost 1 base, and 7 bases lay between the germline ends. Here the CDR3 DNA reads TGTGCCTGGAGGGACAGAAGCAATCAGCCCCAGCATTTT. Protein: CAWRDRSNQPQHF.